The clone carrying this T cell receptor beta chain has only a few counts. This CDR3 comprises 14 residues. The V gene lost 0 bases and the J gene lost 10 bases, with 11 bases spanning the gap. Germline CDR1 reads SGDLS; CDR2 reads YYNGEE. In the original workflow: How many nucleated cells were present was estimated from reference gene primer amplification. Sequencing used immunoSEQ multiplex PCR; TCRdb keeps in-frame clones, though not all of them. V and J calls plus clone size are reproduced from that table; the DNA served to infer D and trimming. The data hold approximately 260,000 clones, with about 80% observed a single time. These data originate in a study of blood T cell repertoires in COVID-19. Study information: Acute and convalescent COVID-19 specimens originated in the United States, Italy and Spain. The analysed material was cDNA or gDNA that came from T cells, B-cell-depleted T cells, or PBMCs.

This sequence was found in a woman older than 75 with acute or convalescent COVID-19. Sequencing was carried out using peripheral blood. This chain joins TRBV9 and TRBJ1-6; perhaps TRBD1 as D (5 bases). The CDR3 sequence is CASSVATGTSPLHF. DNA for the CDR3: TGTGCCAGCAGCGTAGCTACAGGAACCTCACCCCTCCACTTT.